The present T cell receptor (beta chain) was sequenced within a study of molecular identifiers for immune sequencing clone quantification. Unmatched junction bases numbered 5, after V lost 2 bases and J lost 4 bases. CDR1 is MNHEY, CDR2 SVGEGT, per germline. The CDR3 consists of 16 residues. Listed TCR primers, together with previously described methods, were used for the bulk TCR libraries. MiXCR, run by TCRdb on the PCR reads, gives a single entry per CDR3 protein. The sample gives 300,000 to 400,000 distinct CDR3 sequences, around a fifth of which show up once; approximately 0.83% is in the top ten. Whole-study results and caveats: Underestimated sizes of highly expanded clones could result from identical TCR molecules that share a barcode.

Source material for naive CD8 libraries was roughly 20,000 to 1,100,000 sorted cells, with 10%, 30% or 50% RNA. Based on a CD8+CD4-CCR7+CD45RA+ profile, naive CD8 T cells were sorted. This clonotype turned up a few times. Its antigen is unknown. This clonotype originated in a human donor in good health. Some libraries in this study had Jurkat cell RNA spiked in. V usage is TRBV6-2 or TRBV6-3 and J usage is TRBJ2-1; 10 nucleotides match TRBD1. Sequencing was done on a sample of naive CD8+ T cells from blood, with Jurkat cell RNA spiked in. Subset specified: FACS-sorted CD8+CD4-CCR7+CD45RA+ naive T cells. The CDR3 reads CASSYQAGQGYNEQFF. CDR3 nucleotide sequence: TGTGCCAGCAGTTACCAGGCGGGACAGGGGTACAATGAGCAGTTCTTC.